These 22 T cell receptor beta chains came from one sample sequenced in a study of shared clonotypes between healthy human individuals. Generated by immunoSEQ multiplex PCR, the TCRdb table keeps only in-frame clones and is missing some. The table shows about 2.1 million clones, with just over 90% occurring only once. Terminally differentiated effector memory CD45RA+ cells were left out of the naive CD8 fraction, which was CD45RO-negative and positively selected for CCR7. Sequenced input: naive CD8+ T cells from PBMCs. The origin of the receptors is a young man in good health. Some clones in this sample may be carry-over from other donors' samples.

The chain joins TRBV28 to TRBJ2-2, with D possibly being TRBD1 (5 bases). This CDR3 is 16 amino acids long. Germline V gene data show CDR1 as MDHEN and CDR2 as SYDVKM. Trimming took off 5 bases at V and 3 bases at J, with 16 bases between the two ends. This CDR3 is CASSTPGLLYTGELFF. The CDR3 DNA reads TGTGCCAGCAGTACACCAGGGCTTCTGTACACCGGGGAGCTGTTTTTT.

The rearrangement links TRBV30 to TRBJ1-1; D is ambiguous. Deletions cut 0 bases from V and 4 bases from J, with 12 bases between. Per the germline V gene, CDR1 is GTSNPN and CDR2 is SVGIG (reference sequence). The CDR3 consists of 14 residues. CDR3 in DNA: TGTGCCTGGAGTGTAGCCGGGATGAGCACTGAAGCTTTCTTT. Amino acids: CAWSVAGMSTEAFF. The full variable domain, with the rest looked up from reference TRBV30 and TRBJ1-1, is SQTIHQWPATLVQPVGSPLSLECTVEGTSNPNLYWYRQAAGRGLQLLFYSVGIGQISSEVPQNLSASRPQDRQFILSSKKLLLSDSGFYLCAWSVAGMSTEAFFGQGTRLTVV.

This clone occurred once. The genes are TRBV7-9 and TRBJ2-3; TRBD2 might be the D (7 bases). Between the trimmed V and J ends, which lost 6 bases and 0 bases, there was a span of 16 bases. The CDR3 spans 16 residues. Per the germline V gene, CDR1 is SEHNR and CDR2 is FQNEAQ (reference sequence). In DNA, the CDR3 is TGTGCCAGCAGTCCGGCGCGGGGGCGAAGCACAGATACGCAGTATTTT. Translation gives CASSPARGRSTDTQYF.

This chain uses TRBV18 with TRBJ2-1; 7 positions agree with TRBD2. This CDR3 comprises 17 residues. Per germline, CDR1 KGHSH and CDR2 LQKENI. Trimming cost V 1 base and J 0 bases; bases outside gene matches: 6. CDR3 sequence (DNA): TGTGCCAGCTCACCACTTGGGCGGGAGTACTCCTACAATGAGCAGTTCTTC. Its translation is CASSPLGREYSYNEQFF.

In DNA form, the CDR3 reads TGTGCCAGCAGCTTGGGGTCGGGTGAGCAGTTCTTC. The encoded protein is CASSLGSGEQFF. The chain recombines TRBV5-6 with TRBJ2-1; D remains unclear. Germline CDR1 reads SGHDT; CDR2 reads YYEEEE. CDR3 size: 12 residues. Trimming took off 0 bases at V and 9 bases at J, with 7 bases between the two ends.

This chain uses TRBV7-9 with TRBJ2-5; D ambiguous. The CDR3 is 13 residues long. CDR1 and CDR2 (germline): SEHNR, FQNEAQ (reference sequence). The V gene lost 1 base and the J gene lost 5 bases, with 8 bases spanning the gap. CDR3 DNA sequence: TGTGCCAGCAGCTTAGGATGGATGGAGACCCAGTACTTC. The encoded protein is CASSLGWMETQYF.

V gene TRBV7-9 combines with J gene TRBJ2-3; 8 bases agree with TRBD1. The CDR3 extends over 16 amino acids. Per the germline V gene, CDR1 is SEHNR and CDR2 is FQNEAQ (reference sequence). Trimming took 4 bases from V and 6 from J; bases not matched to a gene: 12. The CDR3 sequence: CASSSHQAGGVDTQYF. DNA for the CDR3: TGTGCCAGCAGCTCCCATCAAGCAGGGGGCGTTGATACGCAGTATTTT. Full variable domain (outside the CDR3, taken from reference TRBV7-9 and TRBJ2-3): DTGVSQNPRHKITKRGQNVTFRCDPISEHNRLYWYRQTLGQGPEFLTYFQNEAQLEKSRLLSDRFSAERPKGSFSTLEIQRTEQGDSAMYLCASSSHQAGGVDTQYFGPGTRLTVL.

The chain joins TRBV6-6 to TRBJ1-5, with 10 bases aligning to TRBD1. CDR3 length equals 16 residues. The trim removed 7 bases at V and 0 bases at J, leaving 6 bases unmatched. Germline loops: CDR1 MNHNY, CDR2 SVGAGI (reference sequence). Written as DNA, the CDR3 is TGTGCCAGCACCGGGACAGGGGTTTATAGCAATCAGCCCCAGCATTTT. Its protein is CASTGTGVYSNQPQHF.

The chain couples TRBV5-4 to TRBJ2-7, with 7 bases lining up with TRBD1. V shed 4 bases, J shed 6 bases, and the junction held 10 bases outside the gene matches. The CDR3 runs 14 residues. CDR1 is SGHNT, CDR2 YYREEE, per germline (reference sequence). CDR3 region: CASSPGTAQGEQYF. The CDR3 DNA reads as TGTGCCAGCAGCCCCGGGACAGCCCAGGGCGAGCAGTACTTC.

The chain recombines TRBV9 with TRBJ1-3; D not certain. The CDR3 extends over 15 amino acids. Deletions cut 3 bases from V and 0 bases from J, with 10 bases between. Germline CDR1 SGDLS, CDR2 YYNGEE. CDR3 coding DNA: TGTGCCAGCAGCGCGGGGAATTCCTCTGGAAACACCATATATTTT. Amino acid sequence: CASSAGNSSGNTIYF. Full variable domain (remainder filled in from reference TRBV9 and TRBJ1-3): DSGVTQTPKHLITATGQRVTLRCSPRSGDLSVYWYQQSLDQGLQFLIQYYNGEERAKGNILERFSAQQFPDLHSELNLSSLELGDSALYFCASSAGNSSGNTIYFGEGSWLTVV.

The chain has TRBV4-1 and TRBJ1-5; possible D gene TRBD1, 6 bases. V lost 1 base to trimming and J lost 4 bases, with 17 bases between them. CDR1 MGHRA and CDR2 YSYEKL come from the germline V gene. The CDR3 contains 17 residues. The CDR3: CASSQGPAPQGNQPQHF. In nucleotides, the CDR3 is TGCGCCAGCAGCCAAGGCCCCGCACCTCAGGGGAATCAGCCCCAGCATTTT.

The chain combines TRBV15 with TRBJ1-5; D is ambiguous. CDR1 and CDR2 from the germline V gene are LNHNV and YYDKDF (reference sequence). The CDR3 is 15 amino acids. V was clipped by 0 bases and J by 4 bases, with 10 bases between them. The CDR3 is CATSRDSEGNQPQHF. CDR3 in DNA: TGTGCCACCAGCAGAGATTCGGAGGGAAATCAGCCCCAGCATTTT.

This rearrangement joins TRBV4-1 to TRBJ2-1, with no clear D. The germline CDR1 and CDR2 sequences are MGHRA and YSYEKL. Trimming took 3 bases from V and 6 from J, leaving 15 bases between them. This CDR3 has 15 amino acids. The CDR3: CASSHQDKSGNEQFF. DNA of the CDR3: TGCGCCAGCAGCCACCAAGATAAATCAGGCAATGAGCAGTTCTTC.

This rearrangement joins TRBV9 to TRBJ2-1, with 7 positions matching TRBD2. The CDR3 runs to 15 residues. CDR1 and CDR2 from the germline V gene are SGDLS and YYNGEE. V dropped 2 bases and J dropped 5; count of bases not matched to a gene: 7. As DNA, the CDR3 is TGTGCCAGCAGCGTGTGGCTAGCGGCTAACAATGAGCAGTTCTTC. Amino acid sequence: CASSVWLAANNEQFF.

V and J are TRBV21-1 and TRBJ1-2; TRBD1, the table's D call, was not compared with the DNA. TRBV21-1 has pseudogene status. This CDR3 is 15 amino acids long. CDR3 loop: CASSKEEGRGRGYTF. The CDR3 DNA is TGTGCCAGCAGCAAAGAGGAGGGCAGGGGGCGTGGCTACACCTTC.

This chain links TRBV27 with TRBJ2-1; D is unresolved. Trimming took off 1 base at V and 6 bases at J, with 16 bases between the two ends. CDR3 length equals 16 residues. Germline loops: CDR1 MNHEY, CDR2 SMNVEV (reference sequence). This CDR3 is CASSLLPPDAPNEQFF. The CDR3 DNA is TGTGCCAGCAGTTTATTGCCGCCTGATGCTCCCAATGAGCAGTTCTTC.

The chain uses TRBV6-5 and TRBJ1-4, with 8 bases matching TRBD1. Germline CDR1 reads MNHEY; CDR2 reads SVGAGI. The CDR3 has 14 amino acids. V shed 5 bases and J 8 bases; nucleotides not matched to a gene: 7. CDR3 loop: CASSSGQGGEKLFF. CDR3 nucleotides: TGTGCCAGCAGTAGCGGACAGGGAGGAGAAAAACTGTTTTTT.

Points on this clone: This same CDR3 is encoded by further DNA sequences in the sample. The chain recombines TRBV4-3 with TRBJ2-7, with 9 bases identical to TRBD1. The V segment lost 0 bases and the J segment 2 bases; nucleotides outside the gene matches: 2. Looked up from germline, CDR1 is LGHNA and CDR2 is YSLEER. The CDR3 contains 15 residues. The DNA of the CDR3 is TGCGCCAGCAGCCAAGATCGACAGGGGGCCTACGAGCAGTACTTC. This translates into CASSQDRQGAYEQYF.

This chain uses TRBV13 with TRBJ2-6, with D hard to call. CDR3 length: 14 residues. CDR1 and CDR2 from the germline V gene are PRHDT and FYEKMQ (reference sequence). Trimming stripped 1 base from V and 3 bases from J, with 4 bases between. DNA for the CDR3: TGTGCCAGCAGCTTAGTGGGTGGGGCCAACGTCCTGACTTTC. Amino acid sequence: CASSLVGGANVLTF.

The chain combines TRBV6-5 with TRBJ1-1, with a tentative D call TRBD1 (5 bases). Germline lookup yields CDR1 MNHEY and CDR2 SVGAGI. V was trimmed by 4 bases and J by 1 base, leaving 13 bases between them. The CDR3 extends over 15 amino acids. The CDR3 DNA reads TGTGCCAGCAGTTTCCCGGGACGCAGGAACACTGAAGCTTTCTTT. It translates to CASSFPGRRNTEAFF.

This chain joins TRBV28 and TRBJ2-1; possibly TRBD1 or TRBD2 for D (5 bases each). Trimming left V 1 base short and J 7 bases short, with 17 bases between. Germline V gives CDR1 MDHEN, CDR2 SYDVKM. The CDR3 length is 16 residues. The CDR3 DNA is TGTGCCAGCAGTTTATTCTCGGGACCTCACTTTAATGAGCAGTTCTTC. This gives the protein CASSLFSGPHFNEQFF.

This rearrangement joins TRBV28 to TRBJ2-7; D is perhaps TRBD1 (6 bases). Germline V CDR1 and CDR2: MDHEN, SYDVKM. The CDR3 spans 14 residues. The ends were cut back, 4 bases at V and 6 bases at J, with 16 bases in the middle. The CDR3 DNA follows: TGTGCCAGCAGTTCGGGCAGGCGAGGGGGCGAGCAGTACTTC. Its translation is CASSSGRRGGEQYF.